Below are 27 T cell receptor beta chains sequenced from a single sample in a study of blood T cell repertoires in COVID-19. Some clones are missing from TCRdb's copy, which holds only in-frame ones; the method was immunoSEQ multiplex PCR. The data show about 190,000 clones, roughly 84% seen once. Sequenced input: peripheral blood. All receptors derive from a human donor in a cohort sampled during active COVID-19.

In its sample, this clone was seen a few times. V is TRBV5-1 and J is TRBJ1-6, with D possibly TRBD1 on 6 matching bases. The V gene's germline CDR1 is SGHRS and CDR2 YFSETQ. V was clipped by 5 bases and J by 9 bases, with 15 bases between them. The CDR3 spans 14 residues. Here the CDR3 reads CASSLGGAGSPLHF. In DNA form, the CDR3 reads TGCGCCAGCAGTCTTGGGGGCGCAGGTTCACCCCTCCACTTT.

The table lists this clone with a few counts. V gene TRBV29-1 combines with J gene TRBJ1-2, with 7 bases aligning to TRBD1. The trim removed 7 bases at V and 4 bases at J, leaving 12 bases unmatched. This CDR3 is 14 amino acids long. Germline V gene sequence: CDR1 SQVTM, CDR2 ANQGSEA. The chain's CDR3 is CSADEGARSYGYTF. Written as DNA, the CDR3 is TGCAGCGCCGACGAGGGGGCTCGAAGCTATGGCTACACCTTC.

This clone was observed a single time. This chain uses TRBV27 with TRBJ1-2; D might be TRBD1 (6 bases). V was pared by 5 bases and J by 6 bases, with 16 bases between. CDR1 and CDR2 (germline): MNHEY, SMNVEV (reference sequence). The CDR3 extends over 14 amino acids. CDR3 in DNA: TGTGCCAGCAGTAAAGGATTGCAGGGGAATGGCTACACCTTC. It is translated as CASSKGLQGNGYTF.

The V gene is TRBV28, the J gene TRBJ2-7; TRBD1 is a possible D gene (6 bases). This CDR3 contains 12 residues. Trimming removed 4 bases from V and 6 bases from J, with 10 bases in between. CDR1 MDHEN and CDR2 SYDVKM come from the germline V gene. CDR3 region: CASSWGRAEQYF. The CDR3 DNA is TGTGCCAGCAGTTGGGGGCGAGCCGAGCAGTACTTC.

The J gene is TRBJ2-5, the V gene TRBV7-2, with D perhaps TRBD2 (6 bases). The length of the CDR3 is 14 residues. With 4 bases removed from V and 2 bases from J, the gap between germline ends came to 11 bases. Per the germline V gene, CDR1 is SGHTA and CDR2 is FQGNSA. CDR3 in amino acids: CASSYGGLQETQYF. The CDR3 DNA reads TGTGCCAGCAGCTACGGGGGACTTCAAGAGACCCAGTACTTC.

This clone was recorded at least ten times. Other DNA sequences from this sample encode an identical CDR3 as well. The rearrangement joins TRBV27 to TRBJ2-1; D is perhaps TRBD1 (5 bases). V gave up 2 bases and J gave up 4 bases, with 9 bases separating them. Germline V lookup: CDR1 MNHEY, CDR2 SMNVEV (reference sequence). The length of the CDR3 is 14 residues. CDR3: CASSLGAGYNEQFF. DNA for the CDR3: TGTGCCAGCAGTTTAGGGGCAGGGTACAATGAGCAGTTCTTC.

The CDR3 DNA follows: TGTGCCAGCACGGCGGGGGGAAGAGTTGAGCAGTTCTTC. Translation gives CASTAGGRVEQFF. The rearrangement joins TRBV6-6 to TRBJ2-1, with 8 bases identical to TRBD2. J lost 9 bases, V lost 7 bases, and 8 bases had no gene match. The CDR3 loop spans 13 amino acids. Germline V CDR1 and CDR2: MNHNY, SVGAGI (reference sequence).

This clone was seen repeatedly, ten times or more. The chain has TRBV7-3 and TRBJ2-3; a weak D match, TRBD2 (6 bases). Trimming removed 5 bases from V and 0 bases from J, with 12 bases in between. Looked up from germline, CDR1 is SGHTA and CDR2 is FQGTGA. The CDR3 has 15 residues. This CDR3 reads CASSPNGGSTDTQYF. As DNA, the CDR3 is TGTGCCAGCAGCCCAAACGGGGGAAGCACAGATACGCAGTATTTT.

V gene TRBV7-9 combines with J gene TRBJ2-3, with a tentative D call TRBD1 (5 bases). Germline CDR1 and CDR2: SEHNR and FQNEAQ (reference sequence). V was clipped by 6 bases and J by 6 bases, with 16 bases between them. The length of the CDR3 is 14 residues. Here the CDR3 DNA reads TGTGCCAGCAGGCCACCCAGGGATACGGATACGCAGTATTTT. Its protein product is CASRPPRDTDTQYF.

V is TRBV29-1 and J is TRBJ1-1; D call uncertain. Per germline, CDR1 SQVTM and CDR2 ANQGSEA. Trimming took 8 bases from V and 3 from J, leaving 13 bases between them. This CDR3 is built from 12 residues. The CDR3 loop reads CSTRTFDTEAFF. For the CDR3, the DNA is TGCAGCACTCGGACTTTTGACACTGAAGCTTTCTTT.

The chain links TRBV11-2 to TRBJ2-3, with D possibly matching TRBD2 (5 bases). Germline V gene lookup returns CDR1 SGHAT and CDR2 FQNNGV. CDR3 size: 16 residues. The ends were cut back, 2 bases at V and 0 bases at J, with 12 bases in the middle. Here the CDR3 DNA reads TGTGCCAGCAGCTTACTAGGGAGCCGTAGCACAGATACGCAGTATTTT. Protein product: CASSLLGSRSTDTQYF.

The J gene is TRBJ1-1, the V gene TRBV18, with TRBD1 as a possible D gene (6 bases). Germline assignment: CDR1 KGHSH and CDR2 LQKENI. The CDR3 is made up of 15 amino acids. Trimming pared 7 bases from V and 0 bases from J, leaving 15 bases between. CDR3 loop: CASLPLGGVNTEAFF. The CDR3 region has the DNA TGTGCCAGCTTACCGTTAGGGGGTGTGAACACTGAAGCTTTCTTT.

The chain combines TRBV5-1 with TRBJ1-1; D call uncertain. The CDR3 has 13 residues. Germline CDR1 and CDR2: SGHRS and YFSETQ. The V end lost 4 bases, the J end lost 3 bases, and 10 bases lay between the germline ends. This CDR3 is CASSRTADTEAFF. CDR3 DNA sequence: TGCGCCAGCAGCCGCACTGCGGACACTGAAGCTTTCTTT.

The gene calls are TRBV18 and TRBJ2-1; possible D gene TRBD2, 5 bases. This CDR3 region has 14 residues. Germline lookup yields CDR1 KGHSH and CDR2 LQKENI. Trimming stripped 3 bases from V and 7 bases from J, with 13 bases between. The CDR3 loop is CASSPQTRLNEQFF. CDR3 sequence (DNA): TGTGCCAGCTCACCCCAAACTAGGTTAAATGAGCAGTTCTTC.

This chain links TRBV15 with TRBJ1-1; D is perhaps TRBD1 (5 bases). V gave up 6 bases and J gave up 11 bases, with 13 bases separating them. This CDR3 region has 11 residues. CDR1 LNHNV and CDR2 YYDKDF come from the germline V gene (reference sequence). The CDR3 is CATRNDNRAFF. In DNA, the CDR3 is TGTGCCACCAGGAATGACAACAGGGCTTTCTTT.

The chain couples TRBV3-1 (or the pseudogene TRBV3-2) to TRBJ2-6; TRBD2 might be the D (5 bases). V dropped 8 bases and J dropped 1 base, with 6 bases sitting between them. Germline V lookup: CDR1 LGHDT, CDR2 YNNKEL (reference sequence). The length of the CDR3 is 13 residues. The CDR3 DNA follows: TGTGCCAGCGTAGCGTCTGGGGCCAACGTCCTGACTTTC. It yields the protein CASVASGANVLTF.

The chain carries TRBV7-8 and TRBJ2-2; D is perhaps TRBD2 (7 bases). CDR3 length equals 18 residues. Trimming removed 0 bases from V and 4 bases from J, with 18 bases in between. Germline values: CDR1 SGHVS, CDR2 FQNEAQ. CDR3 sequence reads: CASSLAGGQAPGTGELFF. CDR3 bases: TGTGCCAGCAGCTTAGCGGGGGGGCAGGCCCCTGGCACCGGGGAGCTGTTTTTT.

This chain connects TRBV9 to TRBJ1-2, with D perhaps TRBD1 (6 bases). Germline values: CDR1 SGDLS, CDR2 YYNGEE. Trimming removed 1 base at V and 6 bases at J, with 10 bases between. The CDR3 is 13 residues long. The CDR3 region is CASSVQGWDGYTF. The CDR3 nucleotides are TGTGCCAGCAGCGTACAGGGGTGGGATGGCTACACCTTC.

This clone was found a few times. The chain recombines TRBV7-2 with TRBJ2-1, with TRBD2 matching 8 bases. The CDR3 covers 16 residues. The V segment lost 2 bases and the J segment 4 bases; nucleotides outside the gene matches: 7. CDR1 is SGHTA, CDR2 FQGNSA, per germline. CDR3 nucleotides: TGTGCCAGCAGCTTATGGACTAGCATCCTTTACAATGAGCAGTTCTTC. Translation gives CASSLWTSILYNEQFF.

V and J are TRBV11-2 and TRBJ2-7; no clear D gene. V was pared by 3 bases and J by 2 bases, with 8 bases between. Per the germline V gene, CDR1 is SGHAT and CDR2 is FQNNGV. The CDR3 totals 13 residues. In nucleotides, the CDR3 is TGTGCCAGCAGCTTCCGGCGGCCCTACGAGCAGTACTTC. Encoded protein: CASSFRRPYEQYF.

This rearrangement joins TRBV27 to TRBJ1-6; no definite D call. Germline values: CDR1 MNHEY, CDR2 SMNVEV (reference sequence). The CDR3 has 14 amino acids. The ends were cut back, 1 base at V and 5 bases at J, with 6 bases in the middle. The DNA of the CDR3 is TGTGCCAGCAGTTTATGGGCTGATAATTCACCCCTCCACTTT. Amino acid sequence: CASSLWADNSPLHF.

This clone was counted only a few times. This CDR3 reads CASSGYGTSGGTYNEQFF. CDR3 DNA sequence: TGTGCCAGCAGCGGATACGGGACTAGCGGGGGGACTTACAATGAGCAGTTCTTC. This chain uses TRBV7-6 with TRBJ2-1; 15 bases match TRBD2. This CDR3 spans 18 amino acids. After removal of 5 bases from V and 4 bases from J, the junction contained 9 bases not matched to a gene. Germline V lookup: CDR1 SGHVS, CDR2 FNYEAQ.

Notes on this clone: The DNA is left out, because the CDR3 cannot be placed on it with certainty; the CDR3 is given as TCRdb lists it. V and J are TRBV6-6 and TRBJ2-1; the tabulated D call, TRBD2, remains unverified against the DNA. Including both end residues, the CDR3 is 13 amino acids long. CDR1 is MNHNY and CDR2 is SVGAGI in the germline V gene (reference sequence). The CDR3 protein is CASTSGLHDEQFF.

This clone was recorded a few times. This same CDR3 is encoded by further DNA sequences in the sample. This rearrangement joins TRBV6-5 to TRBJ2-6; D remains unclear. V was shortened by 6 bases and J by 0 bases, with 9 bases between the two germline ends. The CDR3 length is 15 residues. Per the germline V gene, CDR1 is MNHEY and CDR2 is SVGAGI. DNA for the CDR3: TGTGCCAGCAGCAAAGCTAGCTCTGGGGCCAACGTCCTGACTTTC. Protein sequence: CASSKASSGANVLTF.

The V gene is TRBV24-1, the J gene TRBJ2-1; D is possibly TRBD2 (5 bases). V shed 1 base and J shed 4 bases, with 19 bases lying between them. This CDR3 spans 18 amino acids. Germline-derived CDR1 and CDR2 are KGHDR and SFDVKD. CDR3 bases: TGTGCCACCAGTGATTTTGCGGGTGGACGTCCAGCTTACAATGAGCAGTTCTTC. Translation gives CATSDFAGGRPAYNEQFF.

In its sample, this clone was seen a few times. V usage is TRBV14 and J usage is TRBJ2-7; D possibly corresponds to TRBD2 (5 bases). The CDR3 sequence is 17 residues long. From germline, CDR1 is SGHDN and CDR2 FVKESK. The V and J ends lost 0 bases and 3 bases respectively, with 18 bases between them. The CDR3 loop is CASSQEEFGVLNYEQYF. In DNA form, the CDR3 reads TGTGCCAGCAGCCAAGAAGAGTTCGGGGTTCTGAACTACGAGCAGTACTTC. Filled out from reference TRBV14 and TRBJ2-7, the complete variable domain reads EAGVTQFPSHSVIEKGQTVTLRCDPISGHDNLYWYRRVMGKEIKFLLHFVKESKQDESGMPNNRFLAERTGGTYSTLKVQPAELEDSGVYFCASSQEEFGVLNYEQYFGPGTRLTVT.

This sequence joins TRBV4-1 and TRBJ2-5; D remains ambiguous. The germline gives CDR1 MGHRA, CDR2 YSYEKL. The CDR3 runs to 13 residues. The V end lost 4 bases, the J end lost 2 bases, and 8 bases lay between the germline ends. The CDR3 coding sequence is TGCGCCAGCAGCCGAATGAGACAAGAGACCCAGTACTTC. The encoded protein is CASSRMRQETQYF.